Here is one T cell receptor (beta chain) with its context. As yet, its antigen is unknown. Comparators without hematopoietic cell transplant had other cancers, at least five gastrointestinal samples, and no known gastrointestinal disease. The V gene lost 2 bases and the J gene lost 4 bases, with 11 bases spanning the gap. CDR1 is ENHRY, CDR2 SYGVKD, per germline. The CDR3 length is 14 residues. The sample is drawn from a study of tissue T cells after allogeneic stem cell transplantation. Using immunoSEQ multiplex PCR, the repertoire was profiled, and TCRdb retains in-frame clones only, with some absent. The table has tens of thousands of clones, more than 60% seen once; the top ten hold approximately 8%. General study results and limits: In patients and mice, blood and spleen missed much of tissue repertoire. Shared clones across patients were few; motif clustering revealed tissue-specific shared signatures.

The clonotype comes from a female donor of 60 years or more with lung cancer. Sample: tissue from the ileum, taken at autopsy. This rearrangement joins TRBV10-3 to TRBJ1-2; tentative D call: TRBD1 (6 bases). The CDR3 reads CAISEPTGRYGYTF. Written as DNA, the CDR3 is TGTGCCATCAGTGAGCCGACAGGCCGCTATGGCTACACCTTC.